A single sample gave rise to the 25 T cell receptor beta chains below, sequenced in a study of Tregs in tolerant kidney transplant recipients. The data were produced by immunoSEQ multiplex PCR, yet TCRdb's version contains in-frame clones alone and is incomplete. Of about 110,000 clones in the sample, around 90% were seen once. The sequencing here drew on CD4+ T cells from blood, taken before the transplant. These receptors all stem from a human donor who received a combined kidney and bone marrow transplant.

In this sample, this clone turned up once. The rearrangement uses TRBV5-1 and TRBJ1-2; 10 nucleotides match TRBD1. The CDR3 is 16 residues long. Germline loops: CDR1 SGHRS, CDR2 YFSETQ. Trimming at V came to 2 bases and at J to 3 bases, leaving 7 bases not matched to a gene. The CDR3 coding sequence is TGCGCCAGCAGCTTATCGGGGGACAGGGGAGACTATGGCTACACCTTC. Translated, it gives CASSLSGDRGDYGYTF.

This clone was recorded once. The chain links TRBV2 to TRBJ1-1; D perhaps matches TRBD1 (6 bases). There are 14 residues in the CDR3. Germline V lookup: CDR1 SNHLY, CDR2 FYNNEI. Trimming removed 2 bases at V and 4 bases at J, with 11 bases between. CDR3 coding DNA: TGTGCCAGCAGTGAACGGGGGGGCGGCACTGAAGCTTTCTTT. As protein: CASSERGGGTEAFF.

The chain employs TRBV11-2 and TRBJ1-6; TRBD1 aligns across 8 bases. This CDR3 region has 15 residues. J lost 9 bases, V lost 5 bases, and 9 bases had no gene match. Germline lookup yields CDR1 SGHAT and CDR2 FQNNGV. CDR3 loop: CASSPITGTGSPLHF. In DNA form, the CDR3 reads TGTGCCAGCAGCCCTATAACCGGGACAGGTTCACCCCTCCACTTT.

This rearrangement joins TRBV6-6 to TRBJ2-7; TRBD2 is a possible D gene (5 bases). The CDR3 is 14 residues long. Germline loops: CDR1 MNHNY, CDR2 SVGAGI (reference sequence). The germline V and J ends were trimmed by 6 bases and 6 bases, with 18 bases remaining between them. DNA for the CDR3: TGTGCCAGCAGCCACGATGGACTCCTACGCGAGCAGTACTTC. Its translation: CASSHDGLLREQYF.

V gene TRBV11-2 combines with J gene TRBJ1-2; 8 bases match TRBD1. Germline V gene lookup returns CDR1 SGHAT and CDR2 FQNNGV. This CDR3 is built from 13 residues. Trimming cost V 3 bases and J 7 bases; bases outside gene matches: 4. The CDR3 DNA follows: TGTGCCAGCAGCTTCGACAGGGGCGGTGGCTACACCTTC. As protein: CASSFDRGGGYTF.

The chain uses TRBV2 and TRBJ2-3; 8 positions agree with TRBD2. Germline V gene data show CDR1 as SNHLY and CDR2 as FYNNEI. Trimming cost V 3 bases and J 7 bases; bases outside gene matches: 9. The CDR3 extends over 15 amino acids. The CDR3 DNA follows: TGTGCCAGCAGTGAGGCTAGCGGGTGGCAGAATACGCAGTATTTT. Amino acid sequence: CASSEASGWQNTQYF.

The chain employs TRBV21-1 and TRBJ1-1; TRBD1, as called in the table, went unchecked against the DNA. TRBV21-1 is a known pseudogene. The CDR3 has 16 residues. The chain's CDR3 is CASSERSRPGPTEAFF. CDR3 bases: TGTGCCAGCAGCGAAAGAAGTCGTCCAGGGCCCACTGAAGCTTTCTTT.

Comment on this clone: Additional DNA sequences in this sample encode the identical CDR3. The rearrangement links TRBV5-1 to TRBJ1-1, with a tentative D call TRBD1 (5 bases). V lost 1 base, J lost 1 base, and 8 bases lay in between. The CDR3 is 14 residues long. Germline V gene lookup returns CDR1 SGHRS and CDR2 YFSETQ. For the CDR3, the DNA is TGCGCCAGCAGCTTGTTAGGACAGAACACTGAAGCTTTCTTT. Protein: CASSLLGQNTEAFF.

This chain connects TRBV19 to TRBJ2-7; unclear D gene. Trimming pared 5 bases from V and 4 bases from J, leaving 15 bases between. The CDR3 is 14 residues long. Germline CDR1 and CDR2: LNHDA and SQIVND (reference sequence). CDR3 sequence reads: CASSATLAAYEQYF. The CDR3 DNA reads as TGTGCCAGTAGTGCCACCCTGGCGGCGTACGAGCAGTACTTC.

The chain recombines TRBV7-2 with TRBJ2-7; 9 bases are a match to TRBD2. The CDR3 sequence is 17 residues long. The germline V gene encodes CDR1 SGHTA and CDR2 FQGNSA. V was clipped by 5 bases and J by 2 bases; unmatched bases: 13. The CDR3, as DNA: TGTGCCAGCAGCCTTGGGCCAAGCGGGAGGTCCCCCTACGAGCAGTACTTC. It yields the protein CASSLGPSGRSPYEQYF.

CDR3 sequence reads: CASSIPRPGSTNEKLFF. In DNA, the CDR3 is TGTGCCAGCAGTATACCCCGTCCAGGGTCAACTAATGAAAAACTGTTTTTT. The chain joins TRBV28 to TRBJ1-4; weak D call: TRBD1 (5 bases). Germline lookup yields CDR1 MDHEN and CDR2 SYDVKM. Trimming removed 5 bases at V and 0 bases at J, with 16 bases between. The CDR3 length is 17 residues. The full variable domain, its missing parts supplied by reference TRBV28 and TRBJ1-4, is DVKVTQSSRYLVKRTGEKVFLECVQDMDHENMFWYRQDPGLGLRLIYFSYDVKMKEKGDIPEGYSVSREKKERFSLILESASTNQTSMYLCASSIPRPGSTNEKLFFGSGTQLSVL.

Written as DNA, the CDR3 is TGTGCCAGCAGCCAGGATAGCGGGGGGGCTCTGGAGACCCAGTACTTC. It is translated as CASSQDSGGALETQYF. The chain is built from TRBV4-2 and TRBJ2-5, with TRBD2 matching over 11 bases. The length of the CDR3 is 16 residues. Germline V gives CDR1 LGHNA, CDR2 YNFKEQ. V shed 3 bases, J shed 5 bases, and the junction held 8 bases outside the gene matches.

The gene calls are TRBV4-1 and TRBJ1-4; 9 bases are a match to TRBD1. CDR3 length: 14 amino acids. The V gene's germline CDR1 is MGHRA and CDR2 YSYEKL. With V trimmed by 5 bases and J by 8 bases, 6 bases remained unmatched. This CDR3 reads CASSGQGSREKLFF. CDR3 DNA sequence: TGCGCCAGCAGCGGACAGGGGAGTCGGGAAAAACTGTTTTTT.

The rearrangement links TRBV6-6 to TRBJ1-2; D is possibly TRBD1 (6 bases). Trimming shortened V by 1 base and J by 2 bases, and 11 bases separated the two germline ends. The CDR3 contains 15 residues. From germline, CDR1 is MNHNY and CDR2 SVGAGI (reference sequence). CDR3: CASSYLRTANYGYTF. The CDR3 bases are TGTGCCAGCAGTTACTTGAGGACAGCCAACTATGGCTACACCTTC.

This sequence joins TRBV6-5 and TRBJ2-7; no reliable D call. The germline CDR1 and CDR2 sequences are MNHEY and SVGAGI. Trimming took 2 bases from V and 3 from J, leaving 8 bases between them. The CDR3 is 13 amino acids. The CDR3 reads CASSYGHYYEQYF. The CDR3 bases are TGTGCCAGCAGTTACGGGCATTACTACGAGCAGTACTTC.

V is TRBV29-1 and J is TRBJ1-2; 7 bases agree with TRBD1. This CDR3 spans 14 amino acids. Germline trimming cut 6 bases from V and 2 bases from J; bases unmatched to any gene: 9. From germline, CDR1 is SQVTM and CDR2 ANQGSEA. CDR3 residues: CSVAGTELNYGYTF. The CDR3 bases are TGCAGCGTGGCTGGGACAGAACTAAACTATGGCTACACCTTC.

V is TRBV5-1 and J is TRBJ1-1, with TRBD1 matching 9 bases. The CDR3 covers 13 residues. V shed 6 bases, J shed 5 bases, and the junction held 5 bases outside the gene matches. Germline lookup yields CDR1 SGHRS and CDR2 YFSETQ. CDR3 residues: CASTGQGGTEAFF. Here the CDR3 DNA reads TGCGCCAGCACGGGACAGGGAGGGACTGAAGCTTTCTTT.

This chain joins TRBV9 and TRBJ2-7, with TRBD1 identical over 10 bases. CDR1 is SGDLS and CDR2 is YYNGEE in the germline V gene. V lost 0 bases to trimming and J lost 2 bases; unmatched junction nucleotides: 2. The CDR3 covers 15 residues. CDR3 sequence (DNA): TGTGCCAGCAGCGTAGGAGGACAGGGGGCCTACGAGCAGTACTTC. It specifies CASSVGGQGAYEQYF.

The chain is built from TRBV10-1 and TRBJ2-1; 10 bases agree with TRBD2. Per germline, CDR1 WNHNN and CDR2 SYGVQD (reference sequence). Trimming at V came to 0 bases and at J to 8 bases, leaving 4 bases not matched to a gene. The CDR3 is made up of 15 amino acids. The CDR3 nucleotides are TGCGCCAGCAGTGAGTCACTAGCGGGATACGATGAGCAGTTCTTC. This translates into CASSESLAGYDEQFF.

The table lists this clone with a few counts. The chain links TRBV5-1 to TRBJ1-5; D uncertain. CDR3 size: 16 residues. V lost 0 bases and J 5 bases, leaving 15 bases between the germline ends. Germline V gene lookup returns CDR1 SGHRS and CDR2 YFSETQ. Written as DNA, the CDR3 is TGCGCCAGCAGCTTGGTTACAGAAGAGTTCGATCAGCCCCAGCATTTT. Translated, it gives CASSLVTEEFDQPQHF.

This sequence joins TRBV5-4 and TRBJ1-2, with unresolved D. Germline assignment: CDR1 SGHNT and CDR2 YYREEE (reference sequence). Trimming took 1 base from V and 13 from J, leaving 14 bases between them. This CDR3 is 12 amino acids long. CDR3 protein: CASSLSPVSVTF. CDR3 DNA sequence: TGTGCCAGCAGCTTGTCCCCCGTCTCTGTCACCTTC.

This sequence joins TRBV6-5 and TRBJ2-7, with D possibly TRBD2 on 6 matching bases. Germline assignment: CDR1 MNHEY and CDR2 SVGAGI. V was shortened by 10 bases and J by 5 bases, with 12 bases between the two germline ends. This CDR3 region has 11 residues. This CDR3 is CAIGRGDEQYF. DNA for the CDR3: TGTGCCATCGGCCGCGGGGACGAGCAGTACTTC.

This rearrangement joins TRBV2 to TRBJ1-1, with a weak D call TRBD1 (5 bases). The length of the CDR3 is 13 residues. CDR1 and CDR2 (germline): SNHLY, FYNNEI. V lost 3 bases to trimming and J lost 5 bases, with 10 bases between them. As DNA, the CDR3 is TGTGCCAGCAGTGACAGGGTAATGACTGAAGCTTTCTTT. Translated, it gives CASSDRVMTEAFF.

The chain joins TRBV10-3 to TRBJ1-2; TRBD1 might be the D (5 bases). The length of the CDR3 is 15 residues. V was pared by 0 bases and J by 6 bases, with 14 bases between. Germline assignment: CDR1 ENHRY and CDR2 SYGVKD. The DNA for the CDR3 is TGTGCCATCAGTGAGTCGGTAGTAGGGGTCGATGGCTACACCTTC. This gives the protein CAISESVVGVDGYTF.

The rearrangement links TRBV4-1 to TRBJ1-4, with D tentatively TRBD1 (5 bases). V was pared by 4 bases and J by 5 bases, with 14 bases between. Germline V CDR1 and CDR2: MGHRA, YSYEKL. The CDR3 is 15 amino acids. CDR3 sequence reads: CASSRRQSHNEKLFF. Written as DNA, the CDR3 is TGCGCCAGCAGCCGCCGACAGTCACACAATGAAAAACTGTTTTTT.